The clone carrying this T cell receptor (beta chain) came up a few times. The CDR3 is 15 residues long. V lost 2 bases to trimming and J lost 5 bases, with 15 bases between them. CDR1 and CDR2 (germline): SNHLY, FYNNEI. The time point was: patch test 1, 2 weeks after DPC sensitization. Specified treatment: therapeutic diphenylcyclopropenone sensitization with weekly scalp DPC. This record comes from a study of human T cells and chemical hapten exposure. Each CDR3 protein gets one entry after TCRdb re-called the RACE reads with MiXCR. Of tens of thousands of distinct CDR3 sequences in the sample, over 9.5% were seen once.

The rearrangement uses TRBV2 and TRBJ2-5, with a tentative D call TRBD2 (6 bases). The sample here was whole blood, taken in connection with sensitization to the hapten diphenylcyclopropenone (DPC). The sequence came from a man aged 35-49 years with alopecia areata. Some clones in this sample may be carry-over from other donors' samples. CDR3 loop: CASSESAASAETQYF. Written as DNA, the CDR3 is TGTGCCAGCAGTGAATCCGCGGCTAGCGCGGAGACCCAGTACTTC.